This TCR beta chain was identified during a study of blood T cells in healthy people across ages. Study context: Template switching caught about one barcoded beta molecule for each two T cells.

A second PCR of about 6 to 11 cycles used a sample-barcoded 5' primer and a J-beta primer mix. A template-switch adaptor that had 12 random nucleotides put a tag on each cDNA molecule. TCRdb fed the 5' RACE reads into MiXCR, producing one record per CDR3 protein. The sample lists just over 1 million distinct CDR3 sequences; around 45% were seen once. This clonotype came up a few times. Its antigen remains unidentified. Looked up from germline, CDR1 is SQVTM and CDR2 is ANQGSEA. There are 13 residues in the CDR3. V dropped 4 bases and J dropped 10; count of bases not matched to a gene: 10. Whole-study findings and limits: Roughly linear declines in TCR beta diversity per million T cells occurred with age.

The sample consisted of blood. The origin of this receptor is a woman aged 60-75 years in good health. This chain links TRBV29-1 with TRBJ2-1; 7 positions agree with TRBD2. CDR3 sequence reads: CSVVGGEGGEQFF. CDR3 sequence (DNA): TGCAGCGTTGTCGGCGGGGAGGGAGGGGAGCAGTTCTTC.